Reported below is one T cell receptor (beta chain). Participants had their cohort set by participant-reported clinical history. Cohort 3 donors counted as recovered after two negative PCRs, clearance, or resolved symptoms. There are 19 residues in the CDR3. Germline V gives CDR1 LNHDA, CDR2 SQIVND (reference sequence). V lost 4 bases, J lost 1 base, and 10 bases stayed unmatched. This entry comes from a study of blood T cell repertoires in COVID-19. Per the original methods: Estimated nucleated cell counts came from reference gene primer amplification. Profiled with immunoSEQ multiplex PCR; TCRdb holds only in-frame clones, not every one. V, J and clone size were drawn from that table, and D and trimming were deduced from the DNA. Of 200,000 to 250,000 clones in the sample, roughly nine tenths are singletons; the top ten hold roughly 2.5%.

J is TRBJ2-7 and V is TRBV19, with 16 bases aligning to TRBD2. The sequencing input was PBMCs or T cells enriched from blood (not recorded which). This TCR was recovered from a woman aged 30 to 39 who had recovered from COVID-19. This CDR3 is CASSRGTSGGAGSSYEQYF. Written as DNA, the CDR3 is TGTGCCAGTAGTAGAGGGACTAGCGGGGGGGCCGGTTCGTCCTACGAGCAGTACTTC.